This T cell receptor beta chain emerged from a study of cytomegalovirus exposure and HLA in healthy donors. About the research overall: Of 398 genotyped donors, about 81% clustered with self-reported Caucasian donors.

Primers for the PCR totalled 60 Vbeta and 13 Jbeta. Some clones are missing from TCRdb's copy, which holds only in-frame ones; the method was immunoSEQ multiplex PCR. The profile shows 150,000 to 200,000 clones, around 86% of them singletons. As concerns this clone: The antigen remains unidentified.

Healthy bone marrow donors supplied every sample. CDR1 and CDR2 (germline): GTSNPN, SVGIG (reference sequence). V was trimmed by 0 bases and J by 13 bases, leaving 15 bases between them. The CDR3 has 12 amino acids. Study results and limitations: HLA allele associations emerged for around 16,000 TCR beta sequences in a later analysis, at 0.05 false discovery rate. Common viral pathogens (according to a later analysis) appeared linked to several of the most significant clusters.

This TCR came from a woman between 18 and 30 years old in good health and CMV-seronegative. V and J are TRBV30 and TRBJ1-1; D might be TRBD1 (6 bases). The sequencing input was PBMCs. In DNA form, the CDR3 reads TGTGCCTGGAGTGTATCGGGGGGCCTACTTTTCTTT. As protein: CAWSVSGGLLFF.